The present TCR beta chain was sequenced within a study of blood T cells in healthy people across ages. PCR was performed a second time for roughly 6 to 12 cycles using a sample-barcoded 5' primer and a J-beta primer mix. Template switching added a 12-random-nucleotide identifier to every cDNA molecule. TCRdb processed the 5' RACE reads anew with MiXCR; each CDR3 protein has one entry. Among about a million distinct CDR3 sequences listed, around 48% were seen once. Whole-study findings and limits: Researchers said unsorted PBMCs prevented a conclusive naive versus antigen-experienced comparison.

In the case of this clonotype: Its antigen remains unknown. Sequence at one end of the junction differs from germline and may be a read error.

The authors drew around 11 milliliters of peripheral blood from each donor. The TCR sequence derives from a man aged 30 to 45 in good health. The sequenced sample was blood.

Here the CDR3 DNA reads TGTGCCAGCAGCTCGGGACAGGCGGGGACTGAAGCTTTCTTT. Protein product: CASSSGQAGTEAFF. This chain joins TRBV5-1 and TRBJ1-1; TRBD1 aligns across 8 bases. This CDR3 spans 14 amino acids. Per germline, CDR1 SGHRS and CDR2 YFSETQ.